This T cell receptor beta chain was documented in a study of vaccination effects on CD4 cells after COVID-19. This clone was recorded once. Its antigen is unknown. The protocol was immunoSEQ multiplex PCR, while the TCRdb copy is restricted to in-frame clones and leaves out a portion. The sample yields 40,000 to 50,000 clones, approximately 72% seen once. The CDR3 is 16 amino acids. The trim removed 4 bases at V and 4 bases at J, leaving 8 bases unmatched. Germline values: CDR1 MNHEY, CDR2 SVGEGT. Before any sequencing was done, the ViraFEST assay used viral peptide pools to expand antigen-specific CD4+ T cells. Following a 10-day culture, CD4+ T cells were purified. PCR-confirmed SARS-CoV-2 infection occurred in the person between March and December 2020. At days 3 and 7, half of the medium was exchanged for IL-2 medium.

The genes are TRBV6-2 or TRBV6-3 and TRBJ2-2; 8 nucleotides line up with TRBD1. The sequence came from a human donor who had a prior SARS-CoV-2 infection. This specimen consisted of CD4+ T cells from PBMCs cultured with a peptide pool, obtained before COVID-19 vaccination. CDR3 in amino acids: CASSLGTGRGTGELFF. For the CDR3, the DNA is TGTGCCAGCAGTTTAGGGACAGGCAGGGGCACCGGGGAGCTGTTTTTT.